This T cell receptor (beta chain) is drawn from a study of cytomegalovirus exposure and HLA in healthy donors. At the level of the study: The 600 to 800 first-cohort repertoires shared a platform with the 120 or so validation repertoires, as reported in a later analysis. Study-wide points: With high specificity and sensitivity, the classifier reportedly diagnosed cytomegalovirus status. Most TCR sequences showed up rarely, but some public TCRs showed up in many donors.

Sequenced by immunoSEQ multiplex PCR; TCRdb stores in-frame clones only, minus some. The sample holds some 56,000 clones, more than 90% seen once. In this sample, this clone turned up once. Its antigen is undetermined. CDR3 length equals 15 residues. Germline CDR1 is SEHNR and CDR2 is FQNEAQ (reference sequence). V was trimmed by 5 bases and J by 5 bases, leaving 18 bases between them. This sequence originates from a man aged 18 to 29 in good health and CMV-seronegative. The sample taken for sequencing was PBMCs. This rearrangement joins TRBV7-9 to TRBJ2-5; TRBD1 might be the D (6 bases). This chain's CDR3 is CASSRSTGGRETQYF. The CDR3 DNA reads TGTGCCAGCAGCCGTTCGACTGGGGGCAGGGAGACCCAGTACTTC.